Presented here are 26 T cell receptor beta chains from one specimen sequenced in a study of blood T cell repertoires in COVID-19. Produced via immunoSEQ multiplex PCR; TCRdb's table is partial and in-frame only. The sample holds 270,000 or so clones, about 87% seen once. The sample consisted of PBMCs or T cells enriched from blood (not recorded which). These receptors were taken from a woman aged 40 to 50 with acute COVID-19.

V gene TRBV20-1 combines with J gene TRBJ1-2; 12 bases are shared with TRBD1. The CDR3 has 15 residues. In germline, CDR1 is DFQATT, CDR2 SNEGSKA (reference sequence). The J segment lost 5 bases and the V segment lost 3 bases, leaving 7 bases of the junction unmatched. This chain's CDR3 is CSASFPGQGAYGYTF. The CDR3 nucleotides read TGCAGTGCTAGTTTTCCGGGACAGGGGGCGTATGGCTACACCTTC.

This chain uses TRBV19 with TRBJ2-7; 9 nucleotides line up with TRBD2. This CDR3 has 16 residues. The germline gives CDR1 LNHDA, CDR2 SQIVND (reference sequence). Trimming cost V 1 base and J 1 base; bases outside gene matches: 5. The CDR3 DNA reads TGTGCCAGTAGTATAGGATCCAGCGGGAGGTCCTACGAGCAGTACTTC. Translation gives CASSIGSSGRSYEQYF.

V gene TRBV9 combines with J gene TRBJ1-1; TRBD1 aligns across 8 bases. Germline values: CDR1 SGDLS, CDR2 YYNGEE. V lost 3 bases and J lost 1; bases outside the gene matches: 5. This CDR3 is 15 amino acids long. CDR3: CASSATDRGNTEAFF. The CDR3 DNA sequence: TGTGCCAGCAGCGCAACCGACAGGGGGAACACTGAAGCTTTCTTT.

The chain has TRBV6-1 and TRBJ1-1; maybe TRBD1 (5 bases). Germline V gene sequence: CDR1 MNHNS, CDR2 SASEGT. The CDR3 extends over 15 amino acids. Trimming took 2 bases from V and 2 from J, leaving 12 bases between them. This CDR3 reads CASSEFVGANTEAFF. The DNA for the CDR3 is TGTGCCAGCAGTGAATTTGTTGGGGCAAACACTGAAGCTTTCTTT.

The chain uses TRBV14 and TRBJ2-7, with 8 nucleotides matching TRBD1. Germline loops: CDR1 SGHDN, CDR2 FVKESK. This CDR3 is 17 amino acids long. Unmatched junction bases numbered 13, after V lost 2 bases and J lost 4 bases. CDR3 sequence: CASSQFPRGPLRYEQYF. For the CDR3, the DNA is TGTGCCAGCAGCCAATTCCCCAGGGGGCCCTTACGTTACGAGCAGTACTTC.

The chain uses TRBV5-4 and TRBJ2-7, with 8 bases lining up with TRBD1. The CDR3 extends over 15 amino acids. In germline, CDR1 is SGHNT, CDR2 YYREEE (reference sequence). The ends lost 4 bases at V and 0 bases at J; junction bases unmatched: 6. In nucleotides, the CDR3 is TGTGCCAGCAGCGATGGACAGGGAAGCTCCTACGAGCAGTACTTC. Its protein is CASSDGQGSSYEQYF.

Written as DNA, the CDR3 is TGTGCCAGCAACCTACTAGCGGGAGGGAAGAATGAGCAGTTCTTC. Its protein is CASNLLAGGKNEQFF. The chain employs TRBV5-4 and TRBJ2-1, with TRBD2 matching over 13 bases. Germline-derived CDR1 and CDR2 are SGHNT and YYREEE (reference sequence). Germline trimming cut 6 bases from V and 7 bases from J; bases unmatched to any gene: 7. There are 15 residues in the CDR3.

CDR3 sequence (DNA): TGCGCCAGCAAAGGCGGGAACCAAGAGACCCAGTACTTC. This codes for CASKGGNQETQYF. The rearrangement links TRBV10-2 to TRBJ2-5, with a weak D call TRBD2 (6 bases). CDR1 is WSHSY and CDR2 is SAAADI in the germline V gene. V lost 7 bases and J 0 bases, leaving 9 bases between the germline ends. The CDR3 loop spans 13 amino acids.

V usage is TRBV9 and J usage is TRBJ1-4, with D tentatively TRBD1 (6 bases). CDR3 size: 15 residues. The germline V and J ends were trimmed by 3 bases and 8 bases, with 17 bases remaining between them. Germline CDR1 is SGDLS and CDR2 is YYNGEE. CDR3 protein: CASSEGQIQSEKLFF. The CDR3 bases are TGTGCCAGCAGCGAGGGACAAATTCAATCGGAAAAACTGTTTTTT. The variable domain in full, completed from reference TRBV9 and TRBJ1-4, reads DSGVTQTPKHLITATGQRVTLRCSPRSGDLSVYWYQQSLDQGLQFLIQYYNGEERAKGNILERFSAQQFPDLHSELNLSSLELGDSALYFCASSEGQIQSEKLFFGSGTQLSVL.

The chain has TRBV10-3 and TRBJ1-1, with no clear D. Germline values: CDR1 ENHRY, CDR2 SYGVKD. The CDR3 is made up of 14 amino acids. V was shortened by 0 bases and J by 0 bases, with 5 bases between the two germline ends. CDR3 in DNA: TGTGCCATCAGTGAGTCGTCCGTGAACACTGAAGCTTTCTTT. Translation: CAISESSVNTEAFF.

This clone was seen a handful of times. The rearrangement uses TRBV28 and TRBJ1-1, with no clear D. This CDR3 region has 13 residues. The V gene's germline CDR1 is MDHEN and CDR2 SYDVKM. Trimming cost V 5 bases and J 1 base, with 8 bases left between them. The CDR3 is CASSPYENTEAFF. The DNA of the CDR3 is TGTGCCAGCAGTCCCTACGAGAACACTGAAGCTTTCTTT.

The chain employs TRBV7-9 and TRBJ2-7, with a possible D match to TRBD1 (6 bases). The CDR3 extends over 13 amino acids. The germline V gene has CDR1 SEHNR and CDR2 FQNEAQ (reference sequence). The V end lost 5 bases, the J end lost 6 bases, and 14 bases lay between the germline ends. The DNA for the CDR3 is TGTGCCAGCAGCCCAGGGGTCAGGAGCGAGCAGTACGTC. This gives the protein CASSPGVRSEQYV.

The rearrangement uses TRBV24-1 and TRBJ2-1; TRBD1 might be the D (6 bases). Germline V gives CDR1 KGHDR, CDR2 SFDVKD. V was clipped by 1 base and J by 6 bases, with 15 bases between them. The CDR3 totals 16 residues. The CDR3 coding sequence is TGTGCCACCAGTGATTTTGAGGGGGTGGGGGCCAATGAGCAGTTCTTC. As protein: CATSDFEGVGANEQFF.

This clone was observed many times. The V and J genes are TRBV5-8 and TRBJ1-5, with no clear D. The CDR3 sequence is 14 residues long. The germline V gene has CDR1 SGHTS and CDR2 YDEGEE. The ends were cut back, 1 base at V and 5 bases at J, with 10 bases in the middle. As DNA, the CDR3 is TGTGCCAGCAGCTTGTCCGGGAGACATCAGCCCCAGCATTTT. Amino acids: CASSLSGRHQPQHF.

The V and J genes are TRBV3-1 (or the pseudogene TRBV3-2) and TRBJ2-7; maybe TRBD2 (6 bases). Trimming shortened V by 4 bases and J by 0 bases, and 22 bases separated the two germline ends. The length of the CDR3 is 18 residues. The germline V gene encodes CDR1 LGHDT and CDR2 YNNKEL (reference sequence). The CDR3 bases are TGTGCCAGCAGCCTTCCGGCGATGCGGGGAGTACCCTCCTACGAGCAGTACGTC. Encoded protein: CASSLPAMRGVPSYEQYV.

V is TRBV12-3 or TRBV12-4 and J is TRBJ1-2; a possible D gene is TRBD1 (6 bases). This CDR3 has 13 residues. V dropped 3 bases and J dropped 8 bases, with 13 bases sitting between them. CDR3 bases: TGTGCCAGCAGTTTTTTGGGGGCTTGGGGCTACACCTTC. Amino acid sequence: CASSFLGAWGYTF.

This CDR3 reads CASSGVRNTEAFF. In DNA, the CDR3 is TGTGCCAGCAGCGGAGTTCGGAACACTGAAGCTTTCTTT. The chain carries TRBV11-2 and TRBJ1-1; D is unclear. The germline gives CDR1 SGHAT, CDR2 FQNNGV. The CDR3 spans 13 residues. The germline V and J ends were trimmed by 5 bases and 1 base, with 8 bases remaining between them. Drawing the rest from reference TRBV11-2 and TRBJ1-1, the complete variable domain is EAGVAQSPRYKIIEKRQSVAFWCNPISGHATLYWYQQILGQGPKLLIQFQNNGVVDDSQLPKDRFSAERLKGVDSTLKIQPAKLEDSAVYLCASSGVRNTEAFFGQGTRLTVV.

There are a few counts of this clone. The CDR3, as DNA: TGTGCCAGAAGCTTTGGACACTCCAATCAGCCCCAGCATTTT. As protein: CARSFGHSNQPQHF. The chain employs TRBV7-5 and TRBJ1-5; the DNA was not used to check the table's D call, TRBD1. TRBV7-5 counts as a pseudogene. The CDR3 contains 14 residues.

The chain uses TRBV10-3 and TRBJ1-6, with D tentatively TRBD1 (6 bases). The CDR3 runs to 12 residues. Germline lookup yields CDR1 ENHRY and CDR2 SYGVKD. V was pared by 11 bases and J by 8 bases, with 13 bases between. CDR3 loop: CAVQGWDSPLHF. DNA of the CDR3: TGTGCCGTTCAGGGGTGGGATTCACCCCTCCACTTT.

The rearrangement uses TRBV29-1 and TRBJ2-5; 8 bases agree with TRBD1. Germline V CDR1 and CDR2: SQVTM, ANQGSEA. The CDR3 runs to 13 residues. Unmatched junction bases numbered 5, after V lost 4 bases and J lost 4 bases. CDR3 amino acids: CSVGQGRRETQYF. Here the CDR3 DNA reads TGCAGCGTTGGACAGGGGAGGCGAGAGACCCAGTACTTC.

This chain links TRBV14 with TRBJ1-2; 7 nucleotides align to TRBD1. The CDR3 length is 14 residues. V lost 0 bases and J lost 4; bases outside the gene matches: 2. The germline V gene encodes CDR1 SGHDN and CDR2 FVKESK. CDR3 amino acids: CASSQEAGGYGYTF. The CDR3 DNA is TGTGCCAGCAGCCAAGAGGCAGGGGGCTATGGCTACACCTTC.

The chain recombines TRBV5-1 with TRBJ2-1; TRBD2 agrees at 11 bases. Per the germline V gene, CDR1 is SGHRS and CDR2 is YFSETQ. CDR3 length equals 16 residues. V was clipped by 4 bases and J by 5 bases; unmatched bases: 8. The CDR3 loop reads CASSGLAGGYNNEQFF. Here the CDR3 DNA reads TGCGCCAGCAGCGGCTTAGCGGGAGGGTACAACAATGAGCAGTTCTTC.

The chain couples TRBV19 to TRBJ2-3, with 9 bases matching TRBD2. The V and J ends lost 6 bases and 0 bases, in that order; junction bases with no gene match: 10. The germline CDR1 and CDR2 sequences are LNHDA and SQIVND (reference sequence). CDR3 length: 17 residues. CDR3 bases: TGTGCCAGTAGGATGTTAGCGGGAGAGTTTAGCACAGATACGCAGTATTTT. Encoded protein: CASRMLAGEFSTDTQYF.

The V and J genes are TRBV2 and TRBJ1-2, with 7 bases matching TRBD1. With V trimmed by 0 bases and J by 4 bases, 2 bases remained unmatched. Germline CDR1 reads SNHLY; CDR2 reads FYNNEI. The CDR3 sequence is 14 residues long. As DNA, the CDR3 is TGTGCCAGCAGTGAAGCCGGGACAGTCTATGGCTACACCTTC. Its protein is CASSEAGTVYGYTF.

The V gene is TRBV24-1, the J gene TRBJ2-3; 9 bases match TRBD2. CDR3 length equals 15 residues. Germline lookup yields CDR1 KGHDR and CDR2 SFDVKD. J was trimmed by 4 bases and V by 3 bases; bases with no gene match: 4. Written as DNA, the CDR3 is TGTGCCACCAGTGATCATAGCGGGAGCGCAGATACGCAGTATTTT. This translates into CATSDHSGSADTQYF.

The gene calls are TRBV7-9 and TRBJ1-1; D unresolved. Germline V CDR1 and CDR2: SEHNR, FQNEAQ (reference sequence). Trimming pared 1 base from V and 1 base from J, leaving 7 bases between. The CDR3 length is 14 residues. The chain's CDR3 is CASSLGHRNTEAFF. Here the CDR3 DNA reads TGTGCCAGCAGCTTAGGTCACAGGAACACTGAAGCTTTCTTT.